A selection of T cell receptor beta chains follows, all from one sample in a study of T cell clones after liver transplantation. Profiling relied on immunoSEQ multiplex PCR, and the TCRdb table lists in-frame clones only, not all of them. This sample carries about 120,000 clones, 90% of them seen once, and the ten largest clones take 0.75% to 0.85%. Sequencing used CD4+ T cells from blood, obtained 12 months after liver transplant. Receptors originate from a human patient who received a liver transplant. Certain T cells may be donor cells from the graft. CDR3s include the opening cysteine and the closing phenylalanine or tryptophan. A D gene is named only where the DNA matches it firmly. Expanded clones are given a class, and other clones once, few, many or no size at all.

NA | TRBJ2-1 | TRBV5-1 | NA | CASNRDKNNEQFF | TGCGCCAGCAACCGGGACAAAAACAATGAGCAGTTCTTC
TRBD1 | TRBJ1-3 | TRBV9 | NA | CASSVGGQGVSGNTIYF | TGTGCCAGCAGCGTAGGAGGACAGGGCGTTTCTGGAAACACCATATATTTT
TRBD2 | TRBJ2-4 | TRBV28 | NA | CASSPTLRLAGGPKNIQYF | TGTGCCAGCAGTCCTACCTTAAGACTAGCGGGAGGCCCCAAAAACATTCAGTACTTC
NA | TRBJ1-4 | TRBV28 | NA | CASNDRIREKLFF | TGTGCCAGCAACGATAGAATAAGGGAAAAACTGTTTTTT
TRBD1 | TRBJ1-2 | TRBV2 | NA | CASRDRGGGYTF | TGTGCCAGCAGGGACAGGGGTGGTGGCTACACCTTC
NA | TRBJ1-4 | TRBV6-6 | NA | CASMGSKLFF | TGTGCCAGTATGGGGTCCAAACTGTTTTTT
NA | TRBJ2-1 | TRBV7-9 | NA | CASSPGGGQFF | TGTGCCAGCAGCCCTGGGGGCGGGCAGTTCTTC
NA | TRBJ2-1 | TRBV18 | NA | CASSPKAAGTINEQFF | TGTGCCAGCTCACCAAAAGCAGCCGGGACGATAAATGAGCAGTTCTTC
TRBD1 | TRBJ1-2 | TRBV25-1 | NA | CASSRQGDGYTF | TGTGCCAGCTCTCGACAGGGGGATGGCTACACCTTC
NA | TRBJ1-5 | TRBV6-5 | NA | CASSRGGTSKPQHF | TGTGCCAGCAGTCGGGGGGGGACCAGCAAGCCCCAGCATTTT
TRBD1 | TRBJ2-5 | TRBV5-6 | NA | CASSLIQGVETQYF | TGTGCCAGCAGCTTGATACAGGGGGTGGAGACCCAGTACTTC
NA | TRBJ1-5 | TRBV5-8 | NA | CASRQTGKGTPQHF | TGTGCCAGCAGACAGACAGGAAAAGGGACGCCCCAGCATTTT
NA | TRBJ2-1 | TRBV6-6 | NA | CASSKSGLDYNEQFF | TGTGCCAGCAGTAAATCGGGACTTGATTACAATGAGCAGTTCTTC
NA | TRBJ2-2 | TRBV30 | NA | CAWSPPPGELFF | TGTGCCTGGAGTCCACCCCCCGGGGAGCTGTTTTTT
TRBD2 | TRBJ2-1 | TRBV11-3 | NA | CASSLGGPLAVEQFF | TGTGCCAGCAGCTTAGGGGGCCCCCTAGCGGTTGAGCAGTTCTTC
TRBD2 | TRBJ2-7 | TRBV19 | once | CASSIGTSGTLTYEQYF | TGTGCCAGTAGTATAGGGACTAGCGGGACCCTCACCTACGAGCAGTACTTC
NA | TRBJ1-2 | TRBV27 | NA | CASSLKEDGYGYTF | TGTGCCAGCAGTTTAAAGGAAGATGGCTATGGCTACACCTTC
NA | TRBJ2-7 | TRBV7-8 | NA | CASSLGTSGLEQYF | TGTGCCAGCAGCTTAGGCACTTCAGGGCTCGAGCAGTACTTC
NA | TRBJ1-4 | TRBV11-2 | NA | CASSLGGTINEKLFF | TGTGCCAGCAGCTTGGGTGGGACCATTAATGAAAAACTGTTTTTT
TRBD1 | TRBJ1-5 | TRBV4-1 | few | CASSNRGQPQHF | TGCGCCAGCAGCAACAGGGGTCAGCCCCAGCATTTT
NA | TRBJ2-5 | TRBV18 | NA | CASSPDRPQETQYF | TGTGCCAGCTCACCGGACAGACCCCAAGAGACCCAGTACTTC
TRBD1 | TRBJ1-4 | TRBV10-3 | NA | CAISDPRDRKLFF | TGTGCCATCAGTGACCCACGGGACAGAAAACTGTTTTTT
NA | TRBJ1-1 | TRBV6-5 | NA | CASSPEGRMNTEAFF | TGTGCCAGCAGTCCTGAGGGCCGTATGAACACTGAAGCTTTCTTT
NA | TRBJ1-4 | TRBV28 | NA | CASSTPFRNEKLFF | TGTGCCAGCAGTACCCCGTTCCGGAATGAAAAACTGTTTTTT
NA | TRBJ2-6 | TRBV30 | NA | CAWKRISGANVLTF | TGTGCCTGGAAAAGGATCTCTGGGGCCAACGTCCTGACTTTC
NA | TRBJ1-5 | TRBV19 | NA | CASSKTHNQPQHF | TGTGCCAGTAGTAAAACCCACAATCAGCCCCAGCATTTT
NA | TRBJ1-5 | TRBV5-3 | NA | CARSLSPHQPQHF | TGTGCCAGAAGCTTGTCTCCACATCAGCCCCAGCATTTT
TRBD1 | TRBJ1-5 | TRBV10-3 | NA | CAISEGTGVKQPQHF | TGTGCCATCAGTGAGGGTACAGGGGTAAAACAGCCCCAGCATTTT
TRBD1 | TRBJ2-7 | TRBV7-6 | NA | CASSATGQGKRMLREQYF | TGTGCCAGCAGCGCCACGGGACAGGGGAAGCGTATGCTTCGCGAGCAGTACTTC
TRBD1 | TRBJ1-5 | TRBV10-2 | NA | CASSESRDRGRQPQHF | TGCGCCAGCAGTGAGTCGAGGGACAGGGGTCGGCAGCCCCAGCATTTT
TRBD1 | TRBJ1-2 | TRBV6-5 | once | CASSRDRIYGYTF | TGTGCCAGCAGCCGGGACAGGATCTATGGCTACACCTTC
TRBD1 | TRBJ1-4 | TRBV28 | NA | CASSSGTGFEKLFF | TGTGCCAGCAGCTCCGGGACAGGGTTTGAAAAACTGTTTTTT
TRBD2 | TRBJ2-1 | TRBV27 | NA | CASRPRGREGSNEQFF | TGTGCCAGCAGACCCCGGGGGCGGGAGGGCTCTAATGAGCAGTTCTTC
NA | TRBJ1-1 | TRBV6-6 | NA | CASSYSEGRTEAFF | TGTGCCAGCAGTTACTCGGAGGGGAGAACTGAAGCTTTCTTT
NA | TRBJ2-7 | TRBV6-5 | NA | CASSGRAYEQYF | TGTGCCAGCAGCGGGAGAGCCTACGAGCAGTACTTC
NA | TRBJ2-7 | TRBV6-1 | NA | CASRLYEQYF | TGTGCCAGCAGACTCTACGAGCAGTACTTC
NA | TRBJ2-5 | TRBV11-3 | NA | CASSLPVPSGETQYF | TGTGCCAGCAGCTTACCGGTCCCGTCCGGGGAGACCCAGTACTTC
NA | TRBJ2-7 | TRBV2 | NA | CASGGRDDEQYF | TGTGCCAGCGGCGGCAGGGACGACGAGCAGTACTTC
NA | TRBJ2-5 | TRBV10-3 | NA | CAISARGGGEETQYF | TGTGCCATCAGTGCACGGGGTGGGGGTGAAGAGACCCAGTACTTC
NA | TRBJ2-4 | TRBV7-2 | NA | CASSLAGVAKNIQYF | TGTGCCAGCAGCTTAGCGGGGGTGGCCAAAAACATTCAGTACTTC
NA | TRBJ1-1 | TRBV5-1 | NA | CASSYYGDSEAFF | TGCGCCAGCAGCTACTACGGGGACTCTGAAGCTTTCTTT
TRBD2 | TRBJ2-7 | TRBV7-9 | NA | CASSLAGLADEQYF | TGTGCCAGCAGCTTAGCTGGACTAGCGGACGAGCAGTACTTC
NA | TRBJ1-1 | TRBV21-1 | NA | CASSKGKRAEAFF | TGTGCCAGCAGCAAAGGGAAGAGGGCTGAAGCTTTCTTT
NA | TRBJ1-1 | TRBV2 | NA | CASSGSLNTEAFF | TGTGCCAGCAGTGGTTCGTTGAACACTGAAGCTTTCTTT
NA | TRBJ1-5 | TRBV27 | NA | CASSYTGNNQPQHF | TGTGCCAGCAGTTACACTGGTAACAATCAGCCCCAGCATTTT
NA | TRBJ2-3 | TRBV7-2 | NA | CASSLSGAGTQYF | TGTGCCAGCAGCTTGTCCGGGGCGGGTACGCAGTATTTT
TRBD2 | TRBJ2-3 | TRBV18 | NA | CASSPAGNTDTQYF | TGTGCCAGCTCTCCAGCGGGAAACACAGATACGCAGTATTTT
TRBD1 | TRBJ2-7 | TRBV28 | few | CASSLPGQGKEQYF | TGTGCCAGCAGCTTACCGGGACAGGGGAAAGAGCAGTACTTC
NA | TRBJ2-5 | TRBV7-7 | NA | CASSKNRAETQYF | TGTGCCAGCAGCAAAAACAGGGCGGAGACCCAGTACTTC
TRBD1 | TRBJ1-2 | TRBV5-1 | NA | CASSIGQANYGYTF | TGCGCCAGCAGCATTGGACAGGCTAACTATGGCTACACCTTC
TRBD1 | TRBJ2-3 | TRBV7-3 | NA | CASSPDGTGIPTDTQYF | TGTGCCAGCAGCCCCGACGGGACAGGGATCCCCACAGATACGCAGTATTTT
TRBD1 | TRBJ1-1 | TRBV29-1 | few | CSGRTGMNTEAFF | TGCAGCGGACGGACAGGCATGAACACTGAAGCTTTCTTT
TRBD2 | TRBJ2-3 | TRBV2 | NA | CASRPLGLAGDTQYF | TGTGCCAGCAGGCCCCTCGGACTAGCGGGGGATACGCAGTATTTT
NA | TRBJ2-2 | TRBV6-6 | NA | CASSLLNGELFF | TGTGCCAGCAGCCTCTTAAACGGGGAGCTGTTTTTT